This TCR beta chain was captured in a study of read filtering for tumor transcriptome and immune sequencing. Across the study: Among patients, 17 to 20 were male and around 13 female, aged about 40 to 90 (mean roughly 64). Roughly 8 patients were R-ISS I, 16 were R-ISS II, about seven were R-ISS III.

This library used around 0.4 ug RNA and molecular barcoded adaptors spanning alpha/delta and beta/gamma chains. MiXCR, run by TCRdb on the reads, gives a single entry per CDR3 protein. This table holds over 40,000 distinct CDR3 sequences, approximately 12% found once. Findings of the study overall: Without single-read clonotypes, shared clonotype proportions correlated more between IR-seq and RNA-seq.

This clonotype was seen a few times. Antigen: not known. A much larger clone lies one base from this, so it may be a read error. Looked up from germline, CDR1 is MNHEY and CDR2 is SVGEGT. The CDR3 totals 15 residues. The J gene is TRBJ2-1, the V gene TRBV6-2 or TRBV6-3, with 13 bases aligning to TRBD2. This sequence originates from a donor at least 40 years old with multiple myeloma. Sequenced input: a population of CD138-negative cells sorted from bone marrow. CDR3 loop: CASSYGLAGVAEQSF. The CDR3 nucleotides read TGTGCCAGCAGTTACGGACTAGCGGGAGTGGCTGAGCAGTCCTTC.